This T cell receptor beta chain was found in a study of blood T cells in healthy people across ages (dated by TCRdb to between 2015 and 2017). Regarding the research as a whole: In model experiments, template switching captured roughly one uniquely barcoded TCR beta cDNA molecule for every two T cells. Age-related changes in TCR beta repertoire diversity were measured in the study by deep sequencing normalized with unique cDNA molecular identifiers. Donors were grouped into four age groups: young (average roughly 15 years), middle-aged (about 40), aged (around 62) and long-lived (around 80). Donors of different ages were randomly distributed across sequencing lanes to avoid experimental bias. The study analyzed two additional independent replicas of 1 million unique cDNA reads from the same blood draw for two donors, one aged 18 to 30 and one aged 80 or older.

Systemically healthy Caucasian individuals from Russia, some 38 in total and aged roughly 6 to 90 years, were included as donors. Around 10 milliliters of peripheral blood were drawn from each donor into EDTA-treated Vacutainer tubes. PBMCs were isolated by Ficoll-Paque density-gradient centrifugation, with at least 6.5 million obtained per sample. Total RNA was extracted from PBMCs with Trizol reagent, with at least 5 micrograms obtained per sample. The percentages of naive CD45RAhigh/CD27high T cells were determined by flow cytometry on a PBMC aliquot from every donor. This clonotype was recorded many times. Its cognate antigen has yet to be identified. No quality values exist for individual bases; no much larger clone is one base distant. Library method: 5' RACE. The sequencer was an Illumina HiSeq 2500. The second PCR ran for about 6 to 11 cycles and used a J-beta primer mix along with a sample-barcoded 5' primer. Each TCR beta cDNA molecule received a unique molecular identifier from a template-switch 5' adaptor carrying 12 random nucleotides. Each sample yielded at least 3 million CDR3-containing paired-end reads. All of the RNA was converted into first-strand cDNA using the Mint cDNA synthesis kit, with a TRBC-specific oligonucleotide serving as the primer. Following uracil-DNA glycosylase treatment, all cDNA underwent a first 18-cycle PCR with the universal primers M1SS and BC2_uni_R. As for how the authors treated the data: For normalization, 1 million high-quality reads, each with a distinct molecular identifier, were randomly selected from each sample. Reads sharing molecular identifiers were discarded rather than binned into consensus sequences. MiTCR, with a Q25 quality threshold and the strictest error-elimination algorithm, was used for CDR3 identification, clonotype clustering and error correction. A nonparametric unseen species model with Euler transformation was used to estimate a lower bound on total TCR beta diversity. TCRdb applied fastp at Q25 and MiXCR to the public reads, then kept only in-frame beta chains. Every distinct CDR3 protein forms one entry, paired with its most common genes and DNA. The V and J calls follow TCRdb's processing rather than the paper's. This sample has 790,000 or so distinct CDR3 sequences in its table, and more than 55% of those were observed once. Of the sample, roughly 24% is held by the ten largest clones.

The junction carries 10 bases between V and J, which are trimmed by 1 base and 2 bases respectively. CDR1 and CDR2, looked up from the germline V gene (reference sequence), are LGHDT and YNNKEL. CDR3 length: 15 amino acids, cysteine to phenylalanine. Just CDR3 DNA is preserved here, 45 bases in frame from base 1. Results the study describes overall, beyond this receptor: Observed TCR beta diversity per million T cells fell roughly linearly with age, and a significant reduction was already apparent by age around 40. Observed TCR beta diversity correlated strongly with the percentage of naive T cells measured by flow cytometry. Estimates of total diversity based on one million sequenced T cells were regarded as lower bounds and as underestimates. Because donor CMV infection status was unknown, age-related changes in expanded clonotypes were potentially confounded. Since profiling was done on bulk unsorted PBMCs, naive and antigen-experienced compartments could not be conclusively compared. Compared with the aged group, more naive CD4+ T cells, fewer expanded clones and increased TCR diversity were shown by the long-lived group, suggesting age selection.

Recombination connected TRBV3-1 to TRBJ2-3; TRBD1 is a weak D gene call, 6 bases matching. Sequenced sample: blood. The TCR was taken from a middle-aged man in good health. The CDR3 protein is CASSQGTGYTDTQYF. In nucleotide form, the sequence is TGTGCCAGCAGCCAAGGTACAGGGTACACAGATACGCAGTATTTT.